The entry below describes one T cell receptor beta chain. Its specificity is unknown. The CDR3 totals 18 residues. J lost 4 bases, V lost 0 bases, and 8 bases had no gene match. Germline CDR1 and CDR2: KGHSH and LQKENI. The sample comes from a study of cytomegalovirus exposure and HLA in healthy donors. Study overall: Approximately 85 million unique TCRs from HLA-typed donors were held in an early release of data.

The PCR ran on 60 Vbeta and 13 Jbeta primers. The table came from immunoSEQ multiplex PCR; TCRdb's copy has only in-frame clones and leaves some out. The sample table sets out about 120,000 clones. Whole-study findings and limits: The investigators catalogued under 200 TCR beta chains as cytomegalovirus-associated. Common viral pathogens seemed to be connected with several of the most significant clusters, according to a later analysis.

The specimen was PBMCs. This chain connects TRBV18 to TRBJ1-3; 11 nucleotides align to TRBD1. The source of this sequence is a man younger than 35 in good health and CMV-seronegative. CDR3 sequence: CASSPPTRTGGWGNTIYF. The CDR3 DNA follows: TGTGCCAGCTCACCACCGACACGGACAGGGGGCTGGGGAAACACCATATATTTT.